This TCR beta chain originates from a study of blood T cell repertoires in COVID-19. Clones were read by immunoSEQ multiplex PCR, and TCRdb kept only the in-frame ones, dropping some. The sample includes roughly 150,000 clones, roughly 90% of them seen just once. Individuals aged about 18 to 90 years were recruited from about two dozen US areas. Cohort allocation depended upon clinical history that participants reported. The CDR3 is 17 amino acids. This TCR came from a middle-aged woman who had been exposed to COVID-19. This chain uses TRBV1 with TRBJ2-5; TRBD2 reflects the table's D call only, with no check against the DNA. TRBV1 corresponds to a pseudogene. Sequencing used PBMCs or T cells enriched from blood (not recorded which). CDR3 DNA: TGCACCAGCAGCCAAGATCAGACTAGCGGAGGGGCAGAGACCCAGTACTTC. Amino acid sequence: CTSSQDQTSGGAETQYF.